The next 5 T cell receptor beta chains were all read from a single sample in a study of patients and donors after allogeneic stem cell transplantation. TCRdb reanalysed the RT-PCR reads using MiXCR and keeps one entry per CDR3 protein. Of about 960,000 distinct CDR3 sequences listed, approximately 19% are singletons. What was sequenced was blood, either unsorted or a sorted T cell fraction (not recorded which). These TCRs come from a human donor who was either an allogeneic HSCT recipient or a stem cell or donor lymphocyte infusion donor (not recorded which). It is not recorded whose cells these are; they may come from a transplant donor.

This clonotype appeared a few times. The chain uses TRBV7-9 and TRBJ1-5, with 8 bases matching TRBD1. V shed 5 bases, J shed 6 bases, and the junction held 9 bases outside the gene matches. In germline, CDR1 is SEHNR, CDR2 FQNEAQ (reference sequence). There are 15 residues in the CDR3. The CDR3 protein is CASSQTGVGSQPQHF. The DNA for the CDR3 is TGTGCCAGCAGCCAGACAGGGGTTGGGAGTCAGCCCCAGCATTTT.

This clonotype was counted many times. V is TRBV12-3 or TRBV12-4 and J is TRBJ2-6; D ambiguous. The CDR3 totals 17 residues. V lost 1 base to trimming and J lost 0 bases, with 10 bases between them. CDR3 coding DNA: TGTGCCAGCAGTTTAGATTCCATCCCCTCTGGGGCCAACGTCCTGACTTTC. Translated: CASSLDSIPSGANVLTF.

The chain links TRBV29-1 to TRBJ1-1; D gene ambiguous. The germline CDR1 and CDR2 sequences are SQVTM and ANQGSEA. The CDR3 extends over 16 amino acids. Trimming took 4 bases from V and 0 from J, leaving 18 bases between them. CDR3 nucleotides: TGCAGCGTTGGTGGGGTGGGAGATGTTTTGAACACTGAAGCTTTCTTT. This encodes CSVGGVGDVLNTEAFF.

The chain is built from TRBV20-1 and TRBJ2-7, with D perhaps matching TRBD1 (6 bases). This CDR3 spans 14 amino acids. Germline V gives CDR1 DFQATT, CDR2 SNEGSKA (reference sequence). V lost 5 bases and J 0 bases, leaving 14 bases between the germline ends. The CDR3 DNA reads as TGCAGTGCTTCCCGGGACACCTCCTCCTACGAGCAGTACTTC. It codes for CSASRDTSSYEQYF.

Only a few counts were recorded for this clonotype. The chain combines TRBV9 with TRBJ2-5; possibly TRBD1 for D (6 bases). V was clipped by 0 bases and J by 3 bases, with 15 bases between them. The CDR3 has 16 amino acids. Per the germline V gene, CDR1 is SGDLS and CDR2 is YYNGEE. CDR3 amino acids: CASSVESGTREETQYF. DNA for the CDR3: TGTGCCAGCAGCGTAGAGTCTGGGACAAGAGAAGAGACCCAGTACTTC.